A selection of T cell receptor beta chains follows, all from one sample in a study of response to subunit inactivated influenza vaccine. TCRdb re-called the RT-PCR reads through MiXCR, storing one row per CDR3 protein. The sample has roughly 670,000 distinct CDR3 sequences, 13% to 15% seen once. Source: PBMCs from blood, taken less than 15 days before vaccination. These receptors all stem from a man in his fifties or sixties who received an inactivated influenza vaccine. Both conserved end residues are part of each CDR3. Clone size is stated in some rows and not others, as once, few, many or a class when expanded.

J gene: TRBJ2-1
V gene: TRBV7-9
clone size: few
CDR3 protein: CASSFTTRNNEQFF

J gene: TRBJ2-1
V gene: TRBV20-1
clone size: -
CDR3 protein: CSAALGGPSEQFF

J gene: TRBJ2-1
V gene: TRBV19
clone size: -
CDR3 protein: CASGGGGTYNEQFF

J gene: TRBJ2-2
V gene: TRBV6-2/TRBV6-3
clone size: many
CDR3 protein: CASSYSGGSTGELFF

J gene: TRBJ2-3
V gene: TRBV7-2
clone size: many
CDR3 protein: CASSLGTAGGRLDTQYF

J gene: TRBJ1-6
V gene: TRBV20-1
clone size: many
CDR3 protein: CSARSIRGSYNSPLHF

J gene: TRBJ2-2
V gene: TRBV20-1
clone size: few
CDR3 protein: CSASPINRGAGELFF

J gene: TRBJ2-7
V gene: TRBV20-1
clone size: few
CDR3 protein: CSAREEELDYEQYF

J gene: TRBJ2-2
V gene: TRBV7-2
clone size: few
CDR3 protein: CASRLTDTGELFF

J gene: TRBJ2-1
V gene: TRBV28
clone size: many
CDR3 protein: CASSLWDSYNEQFF

J gene: TRBJ2-5
V gene: TRBV5-1
clone size: few
CDR3 protein: CASRTGGRETQYF

J gene: TRBJ2-3
V gene: TRBV6-2/TRBV6-3
clone size: -
CDR3 protein: CASRASGIDTQYF

J gene: TRBJ2-4
V gene: TRBV6-5
clone size: -
CDR3 protein: CASSYLSGSKNIQYF

J gene: TRBJ2-2
V gene: TRBV9
clone size: -
CDR3 protein: CASSVHPGPKNTGELFF

J gene: TRBJ1-1
V gene: TRBV3-1
clone size: few
CDR3 protein: CASSPTDRQGEAFF

J gene: TRBJ2-3
V gene: TRBV20-1
clone size: few
CDR3 protein: CSATRGASTDTQYF

J gene: TRBJ2-7
V gene: TRBV7-8
clone size: -
CDR3 protein: CASRRRQGSEQYF

J gene: TRBJ2-1
V gene: TRBV6-2/TRBV6-3
clone size: few
CDR3 protein: CASSSNRDRAYNEQFF

J gene: TRBJ2-2
V gene: TRBV2
clone size: many
CDR3 protein: CATGGGSGTGELFF

J gene: TRBJ2-3
V gene: TRBV20-1
clone size: -
CDR3 protein: CSASKTSGRPDTQYF

J gene: TRBJ2-1
V gene: TRBV7-2
clone size: few
CDR3 protein: CASSLAIQGSNEQFF

J gene: TRBJ2-1
V gene: TRBV5-1
clone size: few
CDR3 protein: CASSSRQGAGNEQFF

J gene: TRBJ2-2
V gene: TRBV9
clone size: few
CDR3 protein: CASRRTGDNTGELFF

J gene: TRBJ2-3
V gene: TRBV6-4
clone size: -
CDR3 protein: CASPRASGRASPDTQYF

J gene: TRBJ2-1
V gene: TRBV7-9
clone size: -
CDR3 protein: CASSSSLGQGYYNEQFF

J gene: TRBJ2-7
V gene: TRBV10-3
clone size: -
CDR3 protein: CAISARVLYEQYF

J gene: TRBJ2-5
V gene: TRBV20-1
clone size: few
CDR3 protein: CSARQREGQETQYF

J gene: TRBJ2-4
V gene: TRBV27
clone size: -
CDR3 protein: CASSLRGQGSKNIQYF

J gene: TRBJ2-1
V gene: TRBV7-9
clone size: -
CDR3 protein: CASGRSGGAGNEQFF

J gene: TRBJ2-7
V gene: TRBV24-1
clone size: -
CDR3 protein: CATSGGQGTPLEQYF

J gene: TRBJ2-3
V gene: TRBV7-2
clone size: few
CDR3 protein: CASSPDRARTDTQYF

J gene: TRBJ2-2
V gene: TRBV28
clone size: -
CDR3 protein: CASSLNYGTGGTGELFF

J gene: TRBJ2-3
V gene: TRBV5-1
clone size: -
CDR3 protein: CASSTDLAGDTQYF

J gene: TRBJ1-1
V gene: TRBV9
clone size: many
CDR3 protein: CASSVEGRGGEAFF

J gene: TRBJ2-7
V gene: TRBV6-2/TRBV6-3
clone size: few
CDR3 protein: CASSYDAIRYEQYF

J gene: TRBJ2-2
V gene: TRBV15
clone size: -
CDR3 protein: CATRGDRANTGELFF

J gene: TRBJ2-3
V gene: TRBV4-2
clone size: -
CDR3 protein: CASSPDSRTDTQYF

J gene: TRBJ2-3
V gene: TRBV20-1
clone size: few
CDR3 protein: CSARDPGTSTDTQYF

J gene: TRBJ2-1
V gene: TRBV7-2
clone size: -
CDR3 protein: CASRPQSYNEQFF

J gene: TRBJ2-1
V gene: TRBV12-3/TRBV12-4
clone size: few
CDR3 protein: CASTRDRGSHNEQFF

J gene: TRBJ2-7
V gene: TRBV10-3
clone size: -
CDR3 protein: CAISEWDSSSYEQYF

J gene: TRBJ1-5
V gene: TRBV7-2
clone size: -
CDR3 protein: CASSLAGGSQPQHF

J gene: TRBJ2-3
V gene: TRBV28
clone size: few
CDR3 protein: CASSLISVSGTDTQYF